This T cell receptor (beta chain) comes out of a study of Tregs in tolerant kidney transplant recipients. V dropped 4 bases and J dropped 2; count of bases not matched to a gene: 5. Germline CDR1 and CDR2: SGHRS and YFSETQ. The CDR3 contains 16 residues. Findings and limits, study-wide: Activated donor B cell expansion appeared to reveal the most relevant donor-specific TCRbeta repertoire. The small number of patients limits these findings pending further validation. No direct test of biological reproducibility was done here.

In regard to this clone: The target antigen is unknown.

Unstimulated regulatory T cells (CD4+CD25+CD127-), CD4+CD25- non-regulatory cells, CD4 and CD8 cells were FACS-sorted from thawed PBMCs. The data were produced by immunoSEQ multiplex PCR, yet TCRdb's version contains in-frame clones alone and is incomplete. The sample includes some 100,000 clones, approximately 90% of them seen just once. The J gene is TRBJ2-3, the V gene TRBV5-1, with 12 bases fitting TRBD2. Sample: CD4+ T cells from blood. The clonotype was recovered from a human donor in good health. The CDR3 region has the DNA TGCGCCAGCAGCGAGACTAGCGGGGGACCCACAGATACGCAGTATTTT. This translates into CASSETSGGPTDTQYF.